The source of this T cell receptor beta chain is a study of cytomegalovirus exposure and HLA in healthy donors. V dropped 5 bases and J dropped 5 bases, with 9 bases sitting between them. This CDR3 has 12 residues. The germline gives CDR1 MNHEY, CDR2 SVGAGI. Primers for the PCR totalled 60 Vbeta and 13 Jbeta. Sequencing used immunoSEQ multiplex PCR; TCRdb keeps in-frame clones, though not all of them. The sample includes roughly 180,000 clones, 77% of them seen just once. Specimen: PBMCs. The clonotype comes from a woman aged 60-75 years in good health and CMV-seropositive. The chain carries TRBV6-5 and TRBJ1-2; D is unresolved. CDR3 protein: CASSVNGYGYTF. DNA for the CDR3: TGTGCCAGCAGTGTTAACGGTTATGGCTACACCTTC.